Following are 31 T cell receptor beta chains from one sample sequenced in a study of vaccination and CD4 T cells after COVID-19. Treatment here: roughly 11-day PBMC culture with coronavirus spike peptide pools or control peptides (ViraFEST assay). Researchers collected the unexposed donor's CD4+ T cells before the COVID-19 pandemic (2011-2018). Cultured CD4+ T cell DNA underwent sequencing with the Oncomine TCR Beta short-read assay. One entry per CDR3 protein results from TCRdb running MiXCR on the PCR reads. The repertoire holds 8,000 to 10,000 distinct CDR3 sequences, with 35% to 40% as singletons. These receptors lack a known antigen. The sample taken for sequencing was CD4+ T cells from blood, cultured in vitro. Receptor source: a human donor in good health.

This chain connects TRBV4-1 to TRBJ2-5; 10 positions match TRBD2. The CDR3 consists of 17 residues. Germline loops: CDR1 MGHRA, CDR2 YSYEKL. J lost 1 base, V lost 1 base, and 6 bases had no gene match. CDR3: CASSQAPSGSLQETQYF. CDR3 coding DNA: TGCGCCAGCAGCCAAGCCCCTAGCGGGAGTCTCCAAGAGACCCAGTACTTC.

The chain has TRBV20-1 and TRBJ2-3; 8 bases match TRBD2. The CDR3 has 13 amino acids. Germline V lookup: CDR1 DFQATT, CDR2 SNEGSKA (reference sequence). V trimming: 6 bases; J trimming: 6 bases; junction bases outside the gene matches: 8. The CDR3 DNA follows: TGCAGTGCCCCGGGGGGGGTCTCCGATACGCAGTATTTT. Encoded protein: CSAPGGVSDTQYF.

This clonotype appeared a few times. The chain joins TRBV7-2 to TRBJ1-6; 8 bases match TRBD1. V was clipped by 6 bases and J by 6 bases; unmatched bases: 7. The germline V gene has CDR1 SGHTA and CDR2 FQGNSA. CDR3 length equals 15 residues. The CDR3 nucleotides read TGTGCCAGCAGATTAACAGGGGGAGTTAATTCACCCCTCCACTTT. Encoded protein: CASRLTGGVNSPLHF. Supplemented by reference TRBV7-2 and TRBJ1-6, the full variable domain reads GAGVSQSPSNKVTEKGKDVELRCDPISGHTALYWYRQSLGQGLEFLIYFQGNSAPDKSGLPSDRFSAERTGGSVSTLTIQRTQQEDSAVYLCASRLTGGVNSPLHFGNGTRLTVT.

V usage is TRBV20-1 and J usage is TRBJ2-5; 8 nucleotides line up with TRBD1. The CDR3 is made up of 14 amino acids. V lost 6 bases and J lost 2; bases outside the gene matches: 8. Looked up from germline, CDR1 is DFQATT and CDR2 is SNEGSKA (reference sequence). The CDR3, as DNA: TGCAGTGCCATGGACAGGGTAGAGCAAGAGACCCAGTACTTC. Protein: CSAMDRVEQETQYF.

This clonotype was observed a handful of times. The chain has TRBV6-5 and TRBJ1-1, with D maybe TRBD1 (5 bases). Per germline, CDR1 MNHEY and CDR2 SVGAGI. V lost 3 bases and J 1 base, leaving 9 bases between the germline ends. CDR3 length: 14 residues. The DNA of the CDR3 is TGTGCCAGCAGTTATAGGGGAGGGAACACTGAAGCTTTCTTT. Its translation: CASSYRGGNTEAFF.

The chain recombines TRBV6-2 or TRBV6-3 with TRBJ1-2; TRBD1 agrees at 9 bases. Germline loops: CDR1 MNHEY, CDR2 SVGEGT. Germline trimming cut 7 bases from V and 8 bases from J; bases unmatched to any gene: 14. This CDR3 is built from 15 residues. CDR3 sequence: CASNRPGQGLWGYTF. CDR3 nucleotide sequence: TGTGCCAGCAACAGACCGGGACAGGGACTTTGGGGCTACACCTTC.

This clonotype has just a few counts. The rearrangement joins TRBV20-1 to TRBJ1-5, with TRBD1 matching over 7 bases. With 5 bases clipped from V and 3 bases from J, the junction kept 13 bases outside the gene matches. This CDR3 has 16 amino acids. In germline, CDR1 is DFQATT, CDR2 SNEGSKA (reference sequence). CDR3 nucleotide sequence: TGCAGTGCTCTAAATTTAAGAGGGACAGACAATCAGCCCCAGCATTTT. This encodes CSALNLRGTDNQPQHF.

In its sample, this clonotype was seen once. J is TRBJ1-2 and V is TRBV10-3; D remains ambiguous. In germline, CDR1 is ENHRY, CDR2 SYGVKD. CDR3 length: 11 amino acids. The V gene lost 6 bases and the J gene lost 8 bases, with 10 bases spanning the gap. CDR3 DNA sequence: TGTGCCATCAGCGACGGACCCGGCTACACCTTC. The encoded protein is CAISDGPGYTF.

Only a few counts were recorded for this clonotype. The V gene is TRBV20-1, the J gene TRBJ2-3; D not resolved. This CDR3 has 12 residues. The germline CDR1 and CDR2 sequences are DFQATT and SNEGSKA (reference sequence). Trimming pared 0 bases from V and 6 bases from J, leaving 7 bases between. For the CDR3, the DNA is TGCAGTGCTAGAGATCGGGTGGATACGCAGTATTTT. This codes for CSARDRVDTQYF.

This chain connects TRBV19 to TRBJ2-1, with 12 bases identical to TRBD2. Germline trimming cut 3 bases from V and 9 bases from J; bases unmatched to any gene: 6. CDR1 and CDR2 from the germline V gene are LNHDA and SQIVND (reference sequence). This CDR3 spans 15 amino acids. CDR3 bases: TGTGCCAGTAGTATCCGACTAGCGGGAGAAGGTGAGCAGTTCTTC. Translation: CASSIRLAGEGEQFF.

This clonotype has more than one count but fewer than ten. The genes are TRBV7-2 and TRBJ1-1; D perhaps matches TRBD1 (6 bases). Germline values: CDR1 SGHTA, CDR2 FQGNSA. The CDR3 sequence is 15 residues long. Trimming took 2 bases from V and 2 from J, leaving 12 bases between them. DNA of the CDR3: TGTGCCAGCAGCTTACAAGGAGGGGGAAACACTGAAGCTTTCTTT. It is translated as CASSLQGGGNTEAFF. The full variable domain, with the rest looked up from reference TRBV7-2 and TRBJ1-1, is GAGVSQSPSNKVTEKGKDVELRCDPISGHTALYWYRQSLGQGLEFLIYFQGNSAPDKSGLPSDRFSAERTGGSVSTLTIQRTQQEDSAVYLCASSLQGGGNTEAFFGQGTRLTVV.

This clonotype was seen only a few times. The V and J genes are TRBV7-2 and TRBJ1-1; a possible D gene is TRBD1 (6 bases). V lost 2 bases and J 5 bases, leaving 6 bases between the germline ends. The length of the CDR3 is 12 residues. Germline loops: CDR1 SGHTA, CDR2 FQGNSA. The CDR3 DNA is TGTGCCAGCAGCTTAAGGGGGACTGAAGCTTTCTTT. This gives the protein CASSLRGTEAFF.

This chain's CDR3 is CASSLTGTPSYEQYF. In DNA, the CDR3 is TGTGCCAGCAGCTTGACCGGGACACCATCCTACGAGCAGTACTTC. The chain is built from TRBV5-5 and TRBJ2-7, with D perhaps TRBD1 (6 bases). V gave up 1 base and J gave up 1 base, with 12 bases separating them. Germline CDR1 SGHKS, CDR2 YYEKEE (reference sequence). This CDR3 comprises 15 residues.

The chain joins TRBV21-1 to TRBJ2-3; the table's TRBD1 call for D was not verified on the DNA. TRBV21-1 is tagged as a pseudogene. The CDR3 sequence is 14 residues long. The CDR3 here is CASSTRGFTDTQYF. CDR3 DNA sequence: TGTGCCAGCAGCACAAGGGGTTTCACAGATACGCAGTATTTT.

The chain uses TRBV28 and TRBJ2-5, with a tentative D call TRBD2 (5 bases). Germline V CDR1 and CDR2: MDHEN, SYDVKM. The CDR3 consists of 16 residues. V was clipped by 8 bases and J by 1 base, with 20 bases between them. DNA for the CDR3: TGTGCCAGCTCAGGAGCGGTGTCTCTCCTCCAAGAGACCCAGTACTTC. Protein product: CASSGAVSLLQETQYF.

In its sample, this clonotype was seen a few times. The chain uses TRBV28 and TRBJ2-3; D uncertain. The CDR3 is made up of 12 amino acids. V dropped 8 bases and J dropped 0 bases, with 6 bases sitting between them. CDR1 MDHEN and CDR2 SYDVKM come from the germline V gene. The CDR3: CASLSSTDTQYF. CDR3 sequence (DNA): TGTGCCAGCTTGTCTAGCACAGATACGCAGTATTTT. Full variable domain (remainder filled in from reference TRBV28 and TRBJ2-3): DVKVTQSSRYLVKRTGEKVFLECVQDMDHENMFWYRQDPGLGLRLIYFSYDVKMKEKGDIPEGYSVSREKKERFSLILESASTNQTSMYLCASLSSTDTQYFGPGTRLTVL.

The J gene is TRBJ2-1, the V gene TRBV6-5; D perhaps matches TRBD2 (5 bases). The germline V and J ends were trimmed by 1 base and 0 bases, with 13 bases remaining between them. Germline CDR1 MNHEY, CDR2 SVGAGI. The CDR3 runs 17 residues. The CDR3 bases are TGTGCCAGCAGTTACTACGGGGTCTCAGTCTCCTACAATGAGCAGTTCTTC. Encoded protein: CASSYYGVSVSYNEQFF.

In its sample, this clonotype was seen a few times. The chain links TRBV20-1 to TRBJ1-5; D gene unclear. Trimming stripped 2 bases from V and 9 bases from J, with 11 bases between. CDR1 is DFQATT and CDR2 is SNEGSKA in the germline V gene (reference sequence). The CDR3 is 12 amino acids. The CDR3 here is CSARLPPGPQHF. The CDR3 DNA reads as TGCAGTGCTAGACTACCCCCGGGGCCCCAGCATTTT.

The chain is built from TRBV20-1 and TRBJ1-1; D not resolved. Trimming stripped 4 bases from V and 5 bases from J, with 14 bases between. The CDR3 contains 13 residues. Looked up from germline, CDR1 is DFQATT and CDR2 is SNEGSKA (reference sequence). CDR3 in DNA: TGCAGTGCTACGAGGATGGGAGAAACTGAAGCTTTCTTT. Its protein is CSATRMGETEAFF.

The chain has TRBV20-1 and TRBJ2-5; weak D call: TRBD2 (6 bases). With 2 bases removed from V and 1 base from J, the gap between germline ends came to 14 bases. From germline, CDR1 is DFQATT and CDR2 SNEGSKA (reference sequence). The CDR3 extends over 15 amino acids. CDR3: CSARTGREFQETQYF. For the CDR3, the DNA is TGCAGTGCTAGAACGGGCCGGGAGTTCCAAGAGACCCAGTACTTC.

This chain connects TRBV7-2 to TRBJ2-1, with 7 bases lining up with TRBD1. CDR1 is SGHTA and CDR2 is FQGNSA in the germline V gene. This CDR3 contains 16 residues. V shed 7 bases, J shed 4 bases, and the junction held 13 bases outside the gene matches. CDR3 nucleotide sequence: TGTGCCAGCACTGATCAGACACAGGGGCGGTACAATGAGCAGTTCTTC. Residues: CASTDQTQGRYNEQFF.

The rearrangement uses TRBV19 and TRBJ1-2; 7 positions match TRBD1. Germline CDR1 is LNHDA and CDR2 is SQIVND (reference sequence). V lost 10 bases, J lost 3 bases, and 11 bases stayed unmatched. The CDR3 is 14 amino acids. CDR3 bases: TGTGCCACACGAACAGGGGTTCAAGACTATGGCTACACCTTC. Translated: CATRTGVQDYGYTF.

The chain carries TRBV29-1 and TRBJ1-3; D remains unclear. The CDR3 has 12 residues. Between the trimmed V and J ends, which lost 0 bases and 4 bases, there was a span of 4 bases. Germline V gene data show CDR1 as SQVTM and CDR2 as ANQGSEA. DNA for the CDR3: TGCAGCGTTGAAGAGATCGGAAACACCATATATTTT. It is translated as CSVEEIGNTIYF.

The V call is TRBV27, the J call TRBJ2-5; D unresolved. The V end was cut by 10 bases, the J end by 1 base, with 7 bases between. Germline CDR1 reads MNHEY; CDR2 reads SMNVEV (reference sequence). The CDR3 consists of 11 residues. In DNA, the CDR3 is TGTGCCACCCCTTGCCAAGAGACCCAGTACTTC. This gives the protein CATPCQETQYF.

The chain uses TRBV6-1 and TRBJ2-7; TRBD1 matches 9 bases. Germline V gene sequence: CDR1 MNHNS, CDR2 SASEGT. This CDR3 contains 19 residues. The V segment lost 6 bases and the J segment 4 bases; nucleotides outside the gene matches: 22. CDR3 amino acids: CASSHRREGPGQGPYEQYF. The CDR3 DNA sequence: TGTGCCAGCAGCCACAGGAGGGAAGGGCCGGGACAGGGTCCGTACGAGCAGTACTTC.

This clonotype occurred a few times. This chain joins TRBV6-1 and TRBJ2-7; 9 bases line up with TRBD2. This CDR3 has 13 residues. The trim removed 6 bases at V and 7 bases at J, leaving 7 bases unmatched. Germline V gives CDR1 MNHNS, CDR2 SASEGT. CDR3 loop: CASRVAGVEEQYF. CDR3 nucleotide sequence: TGTGCCAGCAGGGTAGCGGGAGTGGAGGAGCAGTACTTC.

This clonotype showed up just a few times. The chain couples TRBV20-1 to TRBJ2-7; D assignment may be TRBD1 or TRBD2 (5 bases each). Germline CDR1 is DFQATT and CDR2 is SNEGSKA (reference sequence). With 3 bases removed from V and 4 bases from J, the gap between germline ends came to 10 bases. The CDR3 totals 12 residues. Here the CDR3 DNA reads TGCAGTGCTAGTTCGGGACCTTACGAGCAGTACTTC. Protein sequence: CSASSGPYEQYF.

The chain employs TRBV28 and TRBJ2-4; the D is unclear. With 5 bases removed from V and 6 bases from J, the gap between germline ends came to 5 bases. CDR1 and CDR2 (germline): MDHEN, SYDVKM. The CDR3 length is 11 residues. The CDR3 loop reads CASSQRNIQYF. DNA for the CDR3: TGTGCCAGCAGTCAAAGAAACATTCAGTACTTC.

V is TRBV6-2 or TRBV6-3 and J is TRBJ2-7; the match to TRBD2 covers 8 bases. Germline V CDR1 and CDR2: MNHEY, SVGEGT. Trimming took 6 bases from V and 9 from J; bases not matched to a gene: 7. The length of the CDR3 is 12 residues. CDR3 sequence (DNA): TGTGCCAGCAGCAGAGCGGGAGAAGCGCAGTACTTC. Its translation is CASSRAGEAQYF.

The chain recombines TRBV28 with TRBJ1-2, with D perhaps TRBD1 (5 bases). V shed 3 bases and J shed 8 bases, with 13 bases lying between them. In germline, CDR1 is MDHEN, CDR2 SYDVKM. The CDR3 totals 13 residues. CDR3 sequence: CASSFPQGWGYTF. Here the CDR3 DNA reads TGTGCCAGCAGTTTTCCGCAGGGATGGGGCTACACCTTC.

The chain is built from TRBV19 and TRBJ2-2; D remains ambiguous. The CDR3 spans 12 residues. Germline lookup yields CDR1 LNHDA and CDR2 SQIVND (reference sequence). V was pared by 1 base and J by 7 bases, with 4 bases between. The CDR3 protein is CASSIGSGELFF. Written as DNA, the CDR3 is TGTGCCAGTAGTATAGGGAGCGGGGAGCTGTTTTTT.